The TCR beta chain described here comes from a study of cytomegalovirus exposure and HLA in healthy donors. Study-level background: The platform used for the roughly 120 validation repertoires matched that of the approximately 640 first-cohort repertoires, a later analysis reported. Notes on the study in general: Subsequent analysis revealed that first-cohort TCR clusters tended to co-occur in the roughly 120 validation repertoires. In vitro data verified three CMV-associated chains as specific for CMV antigens. Whilst most TCR sequences proved rare, a subset of public TCRs occurred across many donors.

Assay: immunoSEQ multiplex PCR; the TCRdb copy retains only in-frame clones and omits some. The sample gives under 300,000 clones, around 85% of which show up once; about 1.2% is in the top ten. This CDR3 comprises 15 residues. The V segment lost 6 bases and the J segment 0 bases; nucleotides outside the gene matches: 5. Per the germline V gene, CDR1 is LNHDA and CDR2 is SQIVND (reference sequence). In regard to this clone: No antigen is known for it.

The chain is built from TRBV19 and TRBJ1-5; 7 bases align to TRBD1. The sequence was obtained from a woman between 25 and 40 years old in good health and CMV-seropositive. Sequencing input: PBMCs. In DNA, the CDR3 is TGTGCCAGTAGAAAACAGGGGAATAGCAATCAGCCCCAGCATTTT. Its translation: CASRKQGNSNQPQHF.